Sequencing of this T cell receptor beta chain was carried out in a study of shared clonotypes between healthy human individuals. Study background: Contributing individuals were a couple of females and a few males aged 18 to 49. Donors had three CD4 naive, three CD4 memory, two CD8 naive and one CD8 memory plate apiece. General study findings and limits: Memory subsets had estimated richness that was generally smaller than that of naive subsets.

Worth noting for this clone: Its cognate antigen is unknown.

Unmatched junction bases numbered 12, after V lost 6 bases and J lost 1 base. This CDR3 is built from 17 residues. Germline CDR1 reads LNHDA; CDR2 reads SQIVND (reference sequence). Running of the assay took place at deep level. The method was immunoSEQ multiplex PCR; TCRdb's version includes in-frame clones alone and lacks a portion of them. The sample shows around 2,100,000 clones, roughly 94% of them seen only once. Naive CD8 isolation took CD45RO-negative cells positively selected for CCR7 and excluded terminally differentiated effector memory CD45RA+ cells. The receptor was isolated from a man aged 18 to 35 in good health. Input material: naive CD8+ T cells sorted from blood. The V gene is TRBV19, the J gene TRBJ1-2, with 9 bases fitting TRBD1. The CDR3 DNA is TGTGCCAGTAGCCATCTATCCCCGGGACAGGGTAACTATGGCTACACCTTC. This encodes CASSHLSPGQGNYGYTF.